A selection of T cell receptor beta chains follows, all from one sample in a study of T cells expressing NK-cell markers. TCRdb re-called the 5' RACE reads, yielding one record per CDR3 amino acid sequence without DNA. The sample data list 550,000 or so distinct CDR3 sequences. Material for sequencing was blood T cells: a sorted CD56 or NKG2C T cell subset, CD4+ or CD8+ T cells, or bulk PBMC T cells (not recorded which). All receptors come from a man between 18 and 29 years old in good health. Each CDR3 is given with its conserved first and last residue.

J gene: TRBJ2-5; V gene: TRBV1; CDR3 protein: CTSSQSYCVPLAGVQETQYF
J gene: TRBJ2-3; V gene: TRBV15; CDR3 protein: CATSDVIETDTQYF
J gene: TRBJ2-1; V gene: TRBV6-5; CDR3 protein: CASSYMSSASSYNEQFF
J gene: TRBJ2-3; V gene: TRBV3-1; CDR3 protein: CASSPQPGLAIIRYF
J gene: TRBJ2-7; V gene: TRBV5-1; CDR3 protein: CASSLEGTGGEQYF
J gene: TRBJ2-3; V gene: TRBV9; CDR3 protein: CASSTYSGSTDTQYF
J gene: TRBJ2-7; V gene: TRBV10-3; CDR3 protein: CATRETSPNEQYF
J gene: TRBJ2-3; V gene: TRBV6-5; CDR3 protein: CASSYSDTEDTQYF
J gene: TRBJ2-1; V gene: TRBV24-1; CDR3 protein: CATPRVGEEYNEQFF
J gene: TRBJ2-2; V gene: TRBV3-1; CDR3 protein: CASSQDPGETGELFF
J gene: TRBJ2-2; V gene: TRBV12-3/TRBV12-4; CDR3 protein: CASSGDRGYGELFF
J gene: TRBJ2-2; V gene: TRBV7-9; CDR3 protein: CASSFPLGTGELFF
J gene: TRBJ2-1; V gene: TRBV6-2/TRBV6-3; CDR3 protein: CASSPQGWDEQFF
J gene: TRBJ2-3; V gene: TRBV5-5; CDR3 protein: CASSLVGLEKTDTQYF
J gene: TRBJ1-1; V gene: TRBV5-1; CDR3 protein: CASRDRQGMDTEAFF
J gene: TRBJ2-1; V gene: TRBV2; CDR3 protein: CASSVLGSSYNEQFF
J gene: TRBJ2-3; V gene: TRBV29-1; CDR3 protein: CSVFGMADTQYF
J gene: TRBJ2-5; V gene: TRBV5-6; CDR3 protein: CASSLVGQGSQETQYF
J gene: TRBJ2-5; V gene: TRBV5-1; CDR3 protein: CASSSSLATETQYF
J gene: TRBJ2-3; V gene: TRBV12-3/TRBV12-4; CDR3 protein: CASSLGPNTQYF
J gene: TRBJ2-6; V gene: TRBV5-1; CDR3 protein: CASSWDMVKMGGANVLTF
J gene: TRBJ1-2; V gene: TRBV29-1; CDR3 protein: CSVSGDGGYTF
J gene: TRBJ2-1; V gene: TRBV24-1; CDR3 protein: CATSGRTSYNEQFF
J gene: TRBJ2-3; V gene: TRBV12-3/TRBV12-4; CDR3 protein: CASSFLAASTDTQYF
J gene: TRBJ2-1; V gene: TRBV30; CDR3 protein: CAWSVSRLASNEQFF